The entry below gives a single T cell receptor beta chain sequence along with its context. The antigen is not known. CDR3 size: 13 residues. V lost 2 bases and J lost 2, with 7 bases in between. Germline loops: CDR1 GTSNPN, CDR2 SVGIG (reference sequence). Only in-frame clones appear in the TCRdb table, and some are missing; sequencing was by immunoSEQ multiplex PCR. The sample includes 50,000 to 70,000 clones, 75% to 90% of them seen just once. The sample is drawn from a study of T cell responses to AZD1222 COVID-19 vaccine. Findings of the study overall: Researchers took repertoire samples only after the peak T cell response had come. Spike-specific TCR depth and breadth grew after two AZD1222 doses.

This clonotype was sampled from an adult in good health. The V call is TRBV30, the J call TRBJ1-3; D perhaps matches TRBD1 (5 bases). Material: peripheral blood, obtained on day 0 of MenACWY control vaccination. The CDR3 here is CAWSRGTGNTIYF. CDR3 bases: TGTGCCTGGAGTAGGGGAACTGGAAACACCATATATTTT. Combining the CDR3 with reference TRBV30 and TRBJ1-3 gives the whole variable domain SQTIHQWPATLVQPVGSPLSLECTVEGTSNPNLYWYRQAAGRGLQLLFYSVGIGQISSEVPQNLSASRPQDRQFILSSKKLLLSDSGFYLCAWSRGTGNTIYFGEGSWLTVV.